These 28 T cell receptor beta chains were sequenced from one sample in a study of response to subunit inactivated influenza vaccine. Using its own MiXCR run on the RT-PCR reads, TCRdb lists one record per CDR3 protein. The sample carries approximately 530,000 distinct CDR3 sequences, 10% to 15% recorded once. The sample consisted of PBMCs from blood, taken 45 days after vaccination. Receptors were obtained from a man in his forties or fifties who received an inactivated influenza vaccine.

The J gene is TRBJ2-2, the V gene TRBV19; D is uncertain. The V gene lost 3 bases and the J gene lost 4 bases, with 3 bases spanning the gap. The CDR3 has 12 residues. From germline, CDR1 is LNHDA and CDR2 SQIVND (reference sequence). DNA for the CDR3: TGTGCCAGTAGTATCTCCACCGGGGAGCTGTTTTTT. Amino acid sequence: CASSISTGELFF. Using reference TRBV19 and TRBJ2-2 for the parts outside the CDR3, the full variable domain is DGGITQSPKYLFRKEGQNVTLSCEQNLNHDAMYWYRQDPGQGLRLIYYSQIVNDFQKGDIAEGYSVSREKKESFPLTVTSAQKNPTAFYLCASSISTGELFFGEGSRLTVL.

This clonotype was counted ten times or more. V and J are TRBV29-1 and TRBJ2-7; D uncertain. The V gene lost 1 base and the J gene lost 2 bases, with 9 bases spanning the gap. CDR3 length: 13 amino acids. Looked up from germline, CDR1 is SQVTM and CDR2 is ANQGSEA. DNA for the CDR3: TGCAGCGTTGAAGGGACGCTGACCTACGAGCAGTACTTC. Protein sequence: CSVEGTLTYEQYF.

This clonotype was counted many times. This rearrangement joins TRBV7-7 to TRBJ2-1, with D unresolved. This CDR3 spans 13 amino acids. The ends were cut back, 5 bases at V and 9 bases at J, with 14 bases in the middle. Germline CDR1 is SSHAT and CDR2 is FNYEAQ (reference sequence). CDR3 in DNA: TGTGCCAGCAGCCCTTCCTATGGCGGTGAGCAGTTCTTC. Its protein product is CASSPSYGGEQFF.

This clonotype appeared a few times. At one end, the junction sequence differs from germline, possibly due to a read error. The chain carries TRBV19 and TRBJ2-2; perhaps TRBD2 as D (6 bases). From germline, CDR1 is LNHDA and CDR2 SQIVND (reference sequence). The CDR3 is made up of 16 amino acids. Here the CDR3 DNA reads TGTGCCAGCAGTACTACGGGGACTCCGATGGGCGGGGAGCTGTTTTTT. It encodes CASSTTGTPMGGELFF.

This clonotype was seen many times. The CDR3 bases are TGCAGTGCTAGCTTGGACTTCAGTCAGCCCCAGCATTTT. It codes for CSASLDFSQPQHF. V and J are TRBV20-1 and TRBJ1-5; the D is unclear. The germline V gene has CDR1 DFQATT and CDR2 SNEGSKA (reference sequence). The germline V and J ends were trimmed by 3 bases and 6 bases, with 12 bases remaining between them. This CDR3 is built from 13 residues.

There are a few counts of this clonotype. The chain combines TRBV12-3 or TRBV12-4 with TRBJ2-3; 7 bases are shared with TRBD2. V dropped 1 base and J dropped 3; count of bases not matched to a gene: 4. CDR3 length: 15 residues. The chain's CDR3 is CASSLGGGLTDTQYF. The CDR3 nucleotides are TGTGCCAGCAGTTTAGGGGGGGGTCTAACAGATACGCAGTATTTT.

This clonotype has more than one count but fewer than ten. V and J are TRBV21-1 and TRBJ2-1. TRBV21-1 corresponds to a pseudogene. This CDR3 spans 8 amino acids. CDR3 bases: TGTCCTGGCCATGAGCAGTTCTTC. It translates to CPGHEQFF.

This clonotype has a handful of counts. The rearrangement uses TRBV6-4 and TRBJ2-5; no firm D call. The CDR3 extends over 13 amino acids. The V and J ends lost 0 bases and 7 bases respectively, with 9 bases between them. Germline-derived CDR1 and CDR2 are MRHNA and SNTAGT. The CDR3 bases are TGTGCCAGCAGTGACTCGCCAGTAGGGACCCAGTACTTC. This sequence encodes CASSDSPVGTQYF.

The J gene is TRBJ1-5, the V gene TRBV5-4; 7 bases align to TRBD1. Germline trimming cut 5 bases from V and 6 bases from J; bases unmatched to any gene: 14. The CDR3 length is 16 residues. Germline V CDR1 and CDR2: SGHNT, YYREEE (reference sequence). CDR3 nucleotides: TGTGCCAGCAGGCGTACAGGGGATCCCGATGGTCAGCCCCAGCATTTT. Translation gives CASRRTGDPDGQPQHF.

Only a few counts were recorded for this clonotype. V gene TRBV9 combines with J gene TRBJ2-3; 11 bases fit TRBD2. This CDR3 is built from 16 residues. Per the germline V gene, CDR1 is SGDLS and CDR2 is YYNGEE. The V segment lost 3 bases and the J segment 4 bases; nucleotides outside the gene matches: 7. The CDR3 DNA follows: TGTGCCAGCAGCGCATATAGCGGGAGGGGCGCAGATACGCAGTATTTT. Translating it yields CASSAYSGRGADTQYF.

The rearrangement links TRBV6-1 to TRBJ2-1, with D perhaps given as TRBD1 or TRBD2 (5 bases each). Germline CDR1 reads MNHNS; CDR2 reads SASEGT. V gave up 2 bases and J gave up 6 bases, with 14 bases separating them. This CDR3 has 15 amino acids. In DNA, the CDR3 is TGTGCCAGCAGTGAATATGGGGGAAGCGGCAATGAGCAGTTCTTC. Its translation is CASSEYGGSGNEQFF.

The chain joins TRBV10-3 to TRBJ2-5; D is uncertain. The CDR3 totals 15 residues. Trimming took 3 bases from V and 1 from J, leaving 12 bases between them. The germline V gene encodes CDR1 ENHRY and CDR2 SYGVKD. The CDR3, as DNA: TGTGCCATCAGTGACTGGGATGGCTCCCAAGAGACCCAGTACTTC. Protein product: CAISDWDGSQETQYF.

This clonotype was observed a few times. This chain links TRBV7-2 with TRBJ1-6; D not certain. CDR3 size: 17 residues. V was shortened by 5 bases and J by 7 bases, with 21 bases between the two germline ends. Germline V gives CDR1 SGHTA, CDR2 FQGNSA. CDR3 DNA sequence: TGTGCCAGCAGCCCTCAGGCACTAGTGGCCCGGAATTCACCCCTCCACTTT. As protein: CASSPQALVARNSPLHF.

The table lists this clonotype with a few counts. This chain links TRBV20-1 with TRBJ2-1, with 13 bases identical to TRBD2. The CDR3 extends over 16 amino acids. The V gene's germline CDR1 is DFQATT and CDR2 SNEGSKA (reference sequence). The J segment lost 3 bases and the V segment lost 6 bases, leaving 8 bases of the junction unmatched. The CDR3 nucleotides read TGCAGTGCGCTGACTAGCGGGAGGACCTTCTACAATGAGCAGTTCTTC. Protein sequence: CSALTSGRTFYNEQFF.

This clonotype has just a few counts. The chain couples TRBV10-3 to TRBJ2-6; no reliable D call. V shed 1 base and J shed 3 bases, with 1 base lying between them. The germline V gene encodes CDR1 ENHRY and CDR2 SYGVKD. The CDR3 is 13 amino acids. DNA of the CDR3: TGTGCCATCAGTGAGTTTGGGGCCAACGTCCTGACTTTC. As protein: CAISEFGANVLTF.

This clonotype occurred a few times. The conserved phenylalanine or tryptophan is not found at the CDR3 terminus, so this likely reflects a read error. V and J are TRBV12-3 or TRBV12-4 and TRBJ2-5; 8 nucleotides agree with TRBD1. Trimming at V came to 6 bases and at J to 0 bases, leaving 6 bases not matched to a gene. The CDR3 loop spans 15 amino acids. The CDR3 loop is CASSRDRRNQETQYL. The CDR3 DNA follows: TGTGCCAGCAGCCGGGACAGGCGGAACCAAGAGACCCAGTACCTC.

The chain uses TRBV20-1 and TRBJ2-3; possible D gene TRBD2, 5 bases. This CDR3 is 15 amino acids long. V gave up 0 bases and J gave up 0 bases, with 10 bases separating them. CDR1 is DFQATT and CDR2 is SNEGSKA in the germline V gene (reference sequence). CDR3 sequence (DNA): TGCAGTGCTAGAGAGGTCGGGGATAGCACAGATACGCAGTATTTT. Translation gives CSAREVGDSTDTQYF.

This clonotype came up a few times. CDR3 sequence: CASSFGIDHTEAFF. The CDR3 nucleotides are TGTGCCAGCAGTTTTGGGATCGACCACACTGAAGCTTTCTTT. The J gene is TRBJ1-1, the V gene TRBV12-3 or TRBV12-4; the D is unclear. V shed 3 bases and J shed 3 bases, with 11 bases lying between them. This CDR3 contains 14 residues.

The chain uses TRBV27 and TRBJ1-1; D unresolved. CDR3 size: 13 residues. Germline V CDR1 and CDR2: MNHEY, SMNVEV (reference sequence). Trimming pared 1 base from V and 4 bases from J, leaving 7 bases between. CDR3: CASSLYPVTEAFF. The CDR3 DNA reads TGTGCCAGCAGTTTATACCCGGTCACTGAAGCTTTCTTT.

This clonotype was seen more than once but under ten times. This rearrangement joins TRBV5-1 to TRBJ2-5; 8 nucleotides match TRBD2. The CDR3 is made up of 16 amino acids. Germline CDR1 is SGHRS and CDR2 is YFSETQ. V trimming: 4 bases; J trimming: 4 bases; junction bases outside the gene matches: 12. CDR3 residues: CASSPPPTSGGETQYF. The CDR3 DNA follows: TGCGCCAGCAGCCCGCCCCCAACTAGCGGTGGAGAGACCCAGTACTTC.

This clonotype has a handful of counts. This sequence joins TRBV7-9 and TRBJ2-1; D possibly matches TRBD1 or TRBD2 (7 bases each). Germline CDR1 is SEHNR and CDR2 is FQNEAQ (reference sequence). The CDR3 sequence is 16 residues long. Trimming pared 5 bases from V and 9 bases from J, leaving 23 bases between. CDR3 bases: TGTGCCAGCAGCAAGTACAGGGGCCCGGGGGGTGGTGAGCAGTTCTTC. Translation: CASSKYRGPGGGEQFF.

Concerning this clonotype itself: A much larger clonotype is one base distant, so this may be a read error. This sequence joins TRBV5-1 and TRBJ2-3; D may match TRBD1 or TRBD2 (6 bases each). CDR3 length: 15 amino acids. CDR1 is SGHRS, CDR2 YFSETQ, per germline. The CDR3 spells CVSSPDGGRTDTQYF. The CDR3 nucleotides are TGCGTCAGCAGCCCGGACGGGGGCCGCACAGATACGCAGTATTTT.

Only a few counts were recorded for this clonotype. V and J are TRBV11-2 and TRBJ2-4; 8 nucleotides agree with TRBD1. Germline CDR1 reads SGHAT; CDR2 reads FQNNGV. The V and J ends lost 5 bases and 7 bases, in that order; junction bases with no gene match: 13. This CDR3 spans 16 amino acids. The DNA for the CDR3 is TGTGCCAGCAGCCGAATCAGGGGGCCAAGACGGAACATTCAGTACTTC. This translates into CASSRIRGPRRNIQYF.

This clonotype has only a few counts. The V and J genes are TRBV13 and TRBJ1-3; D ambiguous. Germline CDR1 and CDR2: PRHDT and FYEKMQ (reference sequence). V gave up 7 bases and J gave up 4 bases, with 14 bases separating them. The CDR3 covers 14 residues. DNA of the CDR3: TGTGCCAGCACCTCCTCGTCTGAGGGAAACACCATATATTTT. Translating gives CASTSSSEGNTIYF.

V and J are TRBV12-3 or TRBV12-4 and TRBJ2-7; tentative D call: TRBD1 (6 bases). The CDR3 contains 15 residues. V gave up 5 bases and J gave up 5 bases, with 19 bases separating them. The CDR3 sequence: CASSAAGTKDDEQYF. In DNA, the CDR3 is TGTGCCAGCAGTGCCGCCGGGACAAAGGACGACGAGCAGTACTTC.

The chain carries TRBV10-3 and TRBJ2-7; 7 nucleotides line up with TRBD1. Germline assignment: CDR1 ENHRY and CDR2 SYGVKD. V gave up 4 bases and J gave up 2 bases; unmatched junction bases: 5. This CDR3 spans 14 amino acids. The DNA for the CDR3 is TGTGCCATCAGTGGTTGGACAGGTACCTACGAGCAGTACTTC. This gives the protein CAISGWTGTYEQYF.

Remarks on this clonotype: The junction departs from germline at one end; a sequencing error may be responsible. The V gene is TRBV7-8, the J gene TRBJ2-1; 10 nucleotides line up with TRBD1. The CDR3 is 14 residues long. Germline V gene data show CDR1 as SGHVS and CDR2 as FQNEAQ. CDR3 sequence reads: CASSSIGTGVEEFF. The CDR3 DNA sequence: TGTGCCAGCAGCTCGATCGGGACAGGGGTTGAGGAGTTCTTC. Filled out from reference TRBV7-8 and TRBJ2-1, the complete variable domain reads GAGVSQSPRYKVAKRGQDVALRCDPISGHVSLFWYQQALGQGPEFLTYFQNEAQLDKSGLPSDRFFAERPEGSVSTLKIQRTQQEDSAVYLCASSSIGTGVEEFFGPGTRLTVL.

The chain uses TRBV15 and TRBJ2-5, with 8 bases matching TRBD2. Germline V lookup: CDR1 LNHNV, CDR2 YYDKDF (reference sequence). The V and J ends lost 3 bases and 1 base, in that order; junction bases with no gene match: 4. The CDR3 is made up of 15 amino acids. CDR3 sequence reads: CATSSLTSGQETQYF. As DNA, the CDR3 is TGTGCCACCAGCAGCCTCACTAGCGGCCAAGAGACCCAGTACTTC.